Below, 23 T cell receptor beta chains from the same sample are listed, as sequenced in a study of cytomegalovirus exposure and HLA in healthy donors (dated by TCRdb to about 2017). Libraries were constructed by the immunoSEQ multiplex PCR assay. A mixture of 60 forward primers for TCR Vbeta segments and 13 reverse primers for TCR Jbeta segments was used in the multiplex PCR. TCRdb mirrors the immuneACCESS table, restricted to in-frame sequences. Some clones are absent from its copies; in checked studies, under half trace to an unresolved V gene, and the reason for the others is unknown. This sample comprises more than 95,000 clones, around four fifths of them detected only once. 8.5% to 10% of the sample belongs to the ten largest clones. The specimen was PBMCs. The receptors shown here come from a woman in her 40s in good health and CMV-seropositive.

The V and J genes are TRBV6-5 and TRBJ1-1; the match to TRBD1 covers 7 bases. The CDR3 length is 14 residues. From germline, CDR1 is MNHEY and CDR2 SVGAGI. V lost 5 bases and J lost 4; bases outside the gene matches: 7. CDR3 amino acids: CASSERGLSTEAFF. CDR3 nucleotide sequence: TGTGCCAGCAGTGAAAGGGGGCTTAGCACTGAAGCTTTCTTT.

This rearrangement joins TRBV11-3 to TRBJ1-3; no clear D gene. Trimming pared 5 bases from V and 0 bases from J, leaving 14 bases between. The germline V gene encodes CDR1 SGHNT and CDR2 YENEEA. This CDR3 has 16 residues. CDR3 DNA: TGTGCCAGCAGCCAGCGGGTTCTGAGCTCTGGAAACACCATATATTTT. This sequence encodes CASSQRVLSSGNTIYF.

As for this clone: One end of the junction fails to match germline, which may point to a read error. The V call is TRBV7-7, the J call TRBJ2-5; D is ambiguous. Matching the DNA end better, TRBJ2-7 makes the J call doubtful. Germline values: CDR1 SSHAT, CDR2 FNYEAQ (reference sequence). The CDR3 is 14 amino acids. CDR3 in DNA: TGTGCTAGCAGCCTAACTTTAGTCTCCTACGAGCAGTACTTC. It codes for CASSLTLVSYEQYF.

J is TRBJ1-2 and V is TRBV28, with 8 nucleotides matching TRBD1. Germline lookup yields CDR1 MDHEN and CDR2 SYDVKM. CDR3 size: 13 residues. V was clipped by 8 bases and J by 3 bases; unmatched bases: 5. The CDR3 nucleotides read TGTGCCAGCGGCAGGGGGCGATACTATGGCTACACCTTC. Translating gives CASGRGRYYGYTF.

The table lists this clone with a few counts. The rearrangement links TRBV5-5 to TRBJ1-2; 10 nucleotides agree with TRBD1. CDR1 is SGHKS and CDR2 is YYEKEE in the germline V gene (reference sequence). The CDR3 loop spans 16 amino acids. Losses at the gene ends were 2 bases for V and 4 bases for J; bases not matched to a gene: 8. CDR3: CASSFPGQGKGYGYTF. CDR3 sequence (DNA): TGTGCCAGCAGCTTCCCGGGACAGGGGAAGGGCTATGGCTACACCTTC.

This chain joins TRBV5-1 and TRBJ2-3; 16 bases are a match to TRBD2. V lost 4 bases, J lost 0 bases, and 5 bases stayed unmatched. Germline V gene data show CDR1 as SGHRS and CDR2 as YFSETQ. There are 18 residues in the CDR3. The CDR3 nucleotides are TGCGCCAGCAGCCCGGGACTAGCGGGAGGGGCTAGCACAGATACGCAGTATTTT. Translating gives CASSPGLAGGASTDTQYF.

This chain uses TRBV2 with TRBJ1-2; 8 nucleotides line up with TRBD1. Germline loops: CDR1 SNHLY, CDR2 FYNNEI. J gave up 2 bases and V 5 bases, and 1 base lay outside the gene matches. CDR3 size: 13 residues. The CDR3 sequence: CASSRTGNYGYTF. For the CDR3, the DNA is TGTGCCAGCAGTAGGACAGGGAACTATGGCTACACCTTC.

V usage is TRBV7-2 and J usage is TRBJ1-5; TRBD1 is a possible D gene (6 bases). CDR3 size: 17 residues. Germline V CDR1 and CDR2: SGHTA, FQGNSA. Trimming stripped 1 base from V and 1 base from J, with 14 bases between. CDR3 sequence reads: CASSLGLGASSNQPQHF. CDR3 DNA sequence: TGTGCCAGCAGCTTAGGTTTGGGGGCTTCGAGCAATCAGCCCCAGCATTTT.

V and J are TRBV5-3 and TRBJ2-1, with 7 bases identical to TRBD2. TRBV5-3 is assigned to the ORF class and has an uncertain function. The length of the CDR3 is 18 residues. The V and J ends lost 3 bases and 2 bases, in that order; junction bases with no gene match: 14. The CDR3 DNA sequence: TGTGCCAGAAGCTCACCCGCAGGGACTATAGCCGCCTACAATGAGCAGTTCTTC. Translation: CARSSPAGTIAAYNEQFF.

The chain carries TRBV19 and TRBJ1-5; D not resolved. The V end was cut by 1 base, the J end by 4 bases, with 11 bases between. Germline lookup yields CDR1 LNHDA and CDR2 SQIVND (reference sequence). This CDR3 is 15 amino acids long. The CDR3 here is CASSIVATKNQPQHF. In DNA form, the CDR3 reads TGTGCCAGTAGTATAGTTGCGACAAAGAATCAGCCCCAGCATTTT.

The DNA of the CDR3 is TGTGCCAGCAGTCGGGACAGCGGGACCCAGTACTTC. It yields the protein CASSRDSGTQYF. J is TRBJ2-5 and V is TRBV7-3; TRBD1 matches 7 bases. Trimming removed 6 bases from V and 7 bases from J; junction bases left unmatched: 5. This CDR3 spans 12 amino acids. Germline V CDR1 and CDR2: SGHTA, FQGTGA.

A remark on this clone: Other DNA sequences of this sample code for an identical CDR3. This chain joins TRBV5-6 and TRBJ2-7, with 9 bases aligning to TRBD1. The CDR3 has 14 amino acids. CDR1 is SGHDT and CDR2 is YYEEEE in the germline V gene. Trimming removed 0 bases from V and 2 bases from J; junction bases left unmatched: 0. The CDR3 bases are TGTGCCAGCAGCTTGGGACAGGGGGCCTACGAGCAGTACTTC. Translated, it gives CASSLGQGAYEQYF.

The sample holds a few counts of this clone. The CDR3 region is CSAPRGGLTEAFF. The CDR3 nucleotides read TGCAGCGCCCCCCGAGGGGGTTTAACTGAAGCTTTCTTT. This chain links TRBV29-1 with TRBJ1-1; perhaps TRBD1 as D (6 bases). This CDR3 spans 13 amino acids. Per germline, CDR1 SQVTM and CDR2 ANQGSEA. Trimming stripped 7 bases from V and 5 bases from J, with 17 bases between.

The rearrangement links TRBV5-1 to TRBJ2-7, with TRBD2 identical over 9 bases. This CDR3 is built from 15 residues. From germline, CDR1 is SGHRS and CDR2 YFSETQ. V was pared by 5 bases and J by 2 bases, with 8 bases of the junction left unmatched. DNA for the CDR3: TGCGCCAGCAGGTTTGTGACTAGCGGTACCTACGAGCAGTACTTC. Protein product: CASRFVTSGTYEQYF.

CDR3 DNA sequence: TGTGCCAGCAACATTGACAGGGAAAAAGGCGGGAATCAGCCCCAGCATTTT. It specifies CASNIDREKGGNQPQHF. The chain recombines TRBV21-1 with TRBJ1-5; the D call of TRBD1 is as the table states it, not checked on the DNA. TRBV21-1 is assigned pseudogene status. This CDR3 is 17 amino acids long.

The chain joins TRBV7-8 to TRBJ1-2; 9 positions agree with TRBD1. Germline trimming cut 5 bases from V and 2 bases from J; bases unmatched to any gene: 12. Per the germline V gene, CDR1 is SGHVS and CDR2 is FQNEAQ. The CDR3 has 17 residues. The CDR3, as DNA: TGTGCCAGCAGCCCCCGATTTGGACAGGGGAACAACTATGGCTACACCTTC. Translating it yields CASSPRFGQGNNYGYTF.

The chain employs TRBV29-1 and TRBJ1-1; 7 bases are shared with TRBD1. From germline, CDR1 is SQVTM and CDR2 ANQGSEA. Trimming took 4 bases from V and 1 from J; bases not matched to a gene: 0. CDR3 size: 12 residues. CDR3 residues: CSVGTGNTEAFF. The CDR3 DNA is TGCAGCGTTGGGACAGGGAACACTGAAGCTTTCTTT.

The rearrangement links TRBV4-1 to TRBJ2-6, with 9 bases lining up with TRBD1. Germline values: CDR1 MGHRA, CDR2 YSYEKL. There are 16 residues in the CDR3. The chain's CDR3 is CATRGQGTSGANVLTF. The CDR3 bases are TGCGCTACGAGGGGACAGGGTACCTCTGGGGCCAACGTCCTGACTTTC.

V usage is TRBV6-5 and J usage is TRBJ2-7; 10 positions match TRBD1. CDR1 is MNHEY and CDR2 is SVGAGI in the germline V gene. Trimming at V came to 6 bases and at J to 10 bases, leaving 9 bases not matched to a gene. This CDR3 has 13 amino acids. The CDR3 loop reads CASSAGTGVGQYF. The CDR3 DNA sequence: TGTGCCAGCAGCGCCGGGACAGGGGTTGGCCAGTACTTC.

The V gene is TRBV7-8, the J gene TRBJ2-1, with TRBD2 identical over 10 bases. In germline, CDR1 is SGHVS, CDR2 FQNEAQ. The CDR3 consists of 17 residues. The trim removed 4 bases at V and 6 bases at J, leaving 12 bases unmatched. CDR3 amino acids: CASSWTPSGGSFNEQFF. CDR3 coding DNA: TGTGCCAGCAGCTGGACACCTAGCGGGGGATCTTTCAATGAGCAGTTCTTC.

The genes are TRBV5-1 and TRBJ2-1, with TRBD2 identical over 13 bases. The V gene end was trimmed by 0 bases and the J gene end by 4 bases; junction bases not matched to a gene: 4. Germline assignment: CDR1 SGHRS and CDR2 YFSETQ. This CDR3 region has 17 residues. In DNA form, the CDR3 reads TGCGCCAGCAGCTTGGGGACTAGCGGGAGACAGTACAATGAGCAGTTCTTC. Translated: CASSLGTSGRQYNEQFF.

CDR3 nucleotides: TGTGCCAGCAGTGAATCAACTAGCGGGATGTCAGATACGCAGTATTTT. As protein: CASSESTSGMSDTQYF. The chain couples TRBV25-1 to TRBJ2-3, with 10 bases aligning to TRBD2. This CDR3 region has 16 residues. Germline assignment: CDR1 MGHDK and CDR2 SYGVNS. Trimming removed 1 base from V and 4 bases from J; junction bases left unmatched: 5.

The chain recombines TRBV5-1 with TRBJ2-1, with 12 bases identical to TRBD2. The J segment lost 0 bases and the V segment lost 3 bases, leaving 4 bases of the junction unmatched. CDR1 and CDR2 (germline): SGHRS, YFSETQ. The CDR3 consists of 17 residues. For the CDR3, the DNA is TGCGCCAGCAGCTCTTTGACTAGCGGGAGCTCCTACAATGAGCAGTTCTTC. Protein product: CASSSLTSGSSYNEQFF.